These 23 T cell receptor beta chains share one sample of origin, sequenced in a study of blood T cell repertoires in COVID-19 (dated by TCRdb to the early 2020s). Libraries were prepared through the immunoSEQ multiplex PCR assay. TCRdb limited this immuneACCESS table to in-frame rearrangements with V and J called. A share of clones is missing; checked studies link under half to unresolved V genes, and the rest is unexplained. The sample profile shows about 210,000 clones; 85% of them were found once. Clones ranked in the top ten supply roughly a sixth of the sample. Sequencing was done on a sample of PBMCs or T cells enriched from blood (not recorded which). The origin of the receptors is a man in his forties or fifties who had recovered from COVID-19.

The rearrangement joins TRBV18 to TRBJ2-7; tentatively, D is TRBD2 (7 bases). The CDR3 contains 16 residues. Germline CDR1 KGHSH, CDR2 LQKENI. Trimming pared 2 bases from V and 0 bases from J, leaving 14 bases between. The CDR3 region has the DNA TGTGCCAGCTCACCAACCCGGGGGGCACACTCCTACGAGCAGTACTTC. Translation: CASSPTRGAHSYEQYF.

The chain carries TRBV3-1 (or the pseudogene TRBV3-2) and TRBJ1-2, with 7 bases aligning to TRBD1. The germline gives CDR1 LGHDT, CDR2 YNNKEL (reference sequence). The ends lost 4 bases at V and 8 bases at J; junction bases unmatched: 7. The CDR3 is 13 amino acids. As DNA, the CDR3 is TGTGCCAGCAGCCTAGGGACAGACAGGGGCTACACCTTC. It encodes CASSLGTDRGYTF.

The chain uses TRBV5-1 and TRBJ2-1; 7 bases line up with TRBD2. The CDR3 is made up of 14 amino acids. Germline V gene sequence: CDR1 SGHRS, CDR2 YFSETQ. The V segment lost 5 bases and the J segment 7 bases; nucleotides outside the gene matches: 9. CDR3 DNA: TGCGCCAGCAGGTGGGGGGAGGGCACTAATGAGCAGTTCTTC. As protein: CASRWGEGTNEQFF.

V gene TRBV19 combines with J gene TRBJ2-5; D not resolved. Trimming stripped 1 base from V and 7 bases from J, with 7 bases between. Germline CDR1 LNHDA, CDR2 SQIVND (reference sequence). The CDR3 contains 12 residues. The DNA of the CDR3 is TGTGCCAGTAGTATAGGCGATTTGACCCAGTACTTC. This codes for CASSIGDLTQYF. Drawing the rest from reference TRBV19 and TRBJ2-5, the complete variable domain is DGGITQSPKYLFRKEGQNVTLSCEQNLNHDAMYWYRQDPGQGLRLIYYSQIVNDFQKGDIAEGYSVSREKKESFPLTVTSAQKNPTAFYLCASSIGDLTQYFGPGTRLLVL.

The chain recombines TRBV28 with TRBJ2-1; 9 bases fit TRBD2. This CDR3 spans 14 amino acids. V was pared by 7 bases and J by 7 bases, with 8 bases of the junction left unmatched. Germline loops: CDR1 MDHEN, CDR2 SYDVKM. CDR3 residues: CASTGGGRANEQFF. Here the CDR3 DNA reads TGTGCCAGCACCGGCGGCGGGAGGGCTAATGAGCAGTTCTTC.

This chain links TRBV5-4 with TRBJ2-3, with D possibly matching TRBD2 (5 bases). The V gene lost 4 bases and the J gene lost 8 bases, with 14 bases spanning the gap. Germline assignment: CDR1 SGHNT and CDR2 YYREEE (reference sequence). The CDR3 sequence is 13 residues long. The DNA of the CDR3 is TGTGCCAGCAGCGGCCTGGAGGCTGGTACGCAGTATTTT. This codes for CASSGLEAGTQYF.

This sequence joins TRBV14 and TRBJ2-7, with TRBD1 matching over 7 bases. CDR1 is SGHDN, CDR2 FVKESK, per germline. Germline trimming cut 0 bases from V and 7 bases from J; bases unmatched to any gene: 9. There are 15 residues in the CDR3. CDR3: CASSQEPGTEFEQYF. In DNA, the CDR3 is TGTGCCAGCAGCCAAGAGCCCGGGACAGAGTTTGAGCAGTACTTC.

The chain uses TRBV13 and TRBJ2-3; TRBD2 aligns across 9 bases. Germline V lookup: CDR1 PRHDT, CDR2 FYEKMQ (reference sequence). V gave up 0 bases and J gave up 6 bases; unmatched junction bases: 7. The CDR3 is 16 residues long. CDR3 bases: TGTGCCAGCAGCTTAGGTAGCGGGGGACGATGGGATACGCAGTATTTT. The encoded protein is CASSLGSGGRWDTQYF.

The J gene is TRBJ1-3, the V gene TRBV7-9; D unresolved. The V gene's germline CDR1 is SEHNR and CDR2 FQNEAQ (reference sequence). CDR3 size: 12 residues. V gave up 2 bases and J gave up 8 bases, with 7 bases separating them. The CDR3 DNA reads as TGTGCCAGCAGCTTAAACACCGACACCATATATTTT. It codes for CASSLNTDTIYF.

CDR3 region: CASRRDTTNSPLHF. The CDR3 coding sequence is TGCGCCAGCAGACGAGACACGACCAATTCACCCCTCCACTTT. The chain uses TRBV5-1 and TRBJ1-6; D is unclear. CDR3 length equals 14 residues. Germline V gene lookup returns CDR1 SGHRS and CDR2 YFSETQ. The V end lost 5 bases, the J end lost 7 bases, and 13 bases lay between the germline ends.

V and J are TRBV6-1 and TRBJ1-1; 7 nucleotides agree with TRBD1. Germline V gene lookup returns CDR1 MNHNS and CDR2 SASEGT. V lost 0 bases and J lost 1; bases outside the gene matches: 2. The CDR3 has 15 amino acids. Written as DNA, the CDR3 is TGTGCCAGCAGTGAAGCGTACAGGGGGAACACTGAAGCTTTCTTT. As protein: CASSEAYRGNTEAFF.

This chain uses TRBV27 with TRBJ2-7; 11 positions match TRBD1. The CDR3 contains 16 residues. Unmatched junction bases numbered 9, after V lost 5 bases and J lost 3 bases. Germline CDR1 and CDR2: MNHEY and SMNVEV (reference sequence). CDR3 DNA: TGTGCCAGCAGTCAACTCGGGACAGGGGGGATCTACGAGCAGTACTTC. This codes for CASSQLGTGGIYEQYF.

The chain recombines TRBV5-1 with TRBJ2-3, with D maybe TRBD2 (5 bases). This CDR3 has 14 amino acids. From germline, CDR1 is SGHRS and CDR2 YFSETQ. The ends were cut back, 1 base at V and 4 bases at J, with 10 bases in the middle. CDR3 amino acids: CASSLRRGSDTQYF. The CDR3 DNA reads TGCGCCAGCAGCTTGAGAAGAGGGTCAGATACGCAGTATTTT. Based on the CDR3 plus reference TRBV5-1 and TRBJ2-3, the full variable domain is KAGVTQTPRYLIKTRGQQVTLSCSPISGHRSVSWYQQTPGQGLQFLFEYFSETQRNKGNFPGRFSGRQFSNSRSEMNVSTLELGDSALYLCASSLRRGSDTQYFGPGTRLTVL.

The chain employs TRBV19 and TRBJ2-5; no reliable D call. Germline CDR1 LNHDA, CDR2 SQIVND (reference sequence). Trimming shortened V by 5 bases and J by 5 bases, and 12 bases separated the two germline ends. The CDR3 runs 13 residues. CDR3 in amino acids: CASSLLNPETQYF. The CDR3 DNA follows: TGTGCCAGTAGTCTCCTAAACCCGGAGACCCAGTACTTC.

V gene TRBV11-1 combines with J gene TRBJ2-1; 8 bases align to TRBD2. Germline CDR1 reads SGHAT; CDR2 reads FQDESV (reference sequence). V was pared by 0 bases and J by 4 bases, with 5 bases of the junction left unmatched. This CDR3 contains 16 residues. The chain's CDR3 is CASSLAGSGTYNEQFF. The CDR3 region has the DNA TGTGCCAGCAGCTTAGCAGGTAGCGGGACTTACAATGAGCAGTTCTTC.

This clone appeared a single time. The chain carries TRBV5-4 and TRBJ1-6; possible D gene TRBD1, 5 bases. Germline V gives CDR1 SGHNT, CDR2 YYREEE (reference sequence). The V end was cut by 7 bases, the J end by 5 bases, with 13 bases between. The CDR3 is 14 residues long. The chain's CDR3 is CASLRDGDNSPLHF. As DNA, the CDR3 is TGTGCCAGCCTCAGGGATGGGGATAATTCACCCCTCCACTTT.

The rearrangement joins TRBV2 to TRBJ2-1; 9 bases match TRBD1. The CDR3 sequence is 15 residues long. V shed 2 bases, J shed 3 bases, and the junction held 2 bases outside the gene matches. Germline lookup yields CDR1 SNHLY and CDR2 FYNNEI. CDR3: CASSEWDRVYNEQFF. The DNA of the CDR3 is TGTGCCAGCAGTGAATGGGACAGGGTCTACAATGAGCAGTTCTTC.

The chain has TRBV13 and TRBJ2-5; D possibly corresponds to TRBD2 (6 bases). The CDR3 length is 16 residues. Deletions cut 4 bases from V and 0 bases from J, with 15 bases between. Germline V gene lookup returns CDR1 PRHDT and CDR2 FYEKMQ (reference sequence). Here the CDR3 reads CASSSPERAYQETQYF. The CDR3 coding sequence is TGTGCCAGCAGCTCCCCGGAGCGGGCGTACCAAGAGACCCAGTACTTC.

The CDR3 DNA reads TGTGCCAGCAGCGTAGAGGAGCGTAACTATGGCTACACCTTC. It yields the protein CASSVEERNYGYTF. This chain joins TRBV9 and TRBJ1-2; D not resolved. The germline V gene encodes CDR1 SGDLS and CDR2 YYNGEE. The V gene lost 0 bases and the J gene lost 1 base, with 7 bases spanning the gap. The CDR3 runs to 14 residues. The complete variable domain, with remaining parts taken from reference TRBV9 and TRBJ1-2, reads DSGVTQTPKHLITATGQRVTLRCSPRSGDLSVYWYQQSLDQGLQFLIQYYNGEERAKGNILERFSAQQFPDLHSELNLSSLELGDSALYFCASSVEERNYGYTFGSGTRLTVV.

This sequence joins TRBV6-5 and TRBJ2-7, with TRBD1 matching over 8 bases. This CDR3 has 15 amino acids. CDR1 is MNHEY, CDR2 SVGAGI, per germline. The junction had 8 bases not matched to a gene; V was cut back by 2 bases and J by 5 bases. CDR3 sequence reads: CASSYGGRGQNEQYF. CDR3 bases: TGTGCCAGCAGTTACGGGGGCAGGGGGCAGAACGAGCAGTACTTC.

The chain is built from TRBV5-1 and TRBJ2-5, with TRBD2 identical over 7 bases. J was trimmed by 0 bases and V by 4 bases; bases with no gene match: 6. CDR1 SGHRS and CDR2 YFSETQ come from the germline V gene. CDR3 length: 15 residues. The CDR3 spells CASSVLLAHQETQYF. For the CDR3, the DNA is TGCGCCAGCAGCGTACTACTAGCGCACCAAGAGACCCAGTACTTC.

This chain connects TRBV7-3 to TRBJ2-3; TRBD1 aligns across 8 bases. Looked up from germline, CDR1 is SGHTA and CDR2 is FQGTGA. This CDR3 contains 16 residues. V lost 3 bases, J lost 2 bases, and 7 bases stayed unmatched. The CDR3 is CASSFQDRAHTDTQYF. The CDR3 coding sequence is TGTGCCAGCAGCTTTCAGGACAGGGCTCACACAGATACGCAGTATTTT.

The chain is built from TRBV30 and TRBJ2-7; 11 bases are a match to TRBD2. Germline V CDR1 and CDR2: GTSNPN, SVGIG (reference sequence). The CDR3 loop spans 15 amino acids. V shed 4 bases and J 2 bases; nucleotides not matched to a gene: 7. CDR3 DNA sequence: TGTGCCTGGACCACAGGACTAGCGGGCCCCTACGAGCAGTACTTC. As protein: CAWTTGLAGPYEQYF.